This T cell receptor (beta chain) was sequenced during a study of blood T cells in healthy people across ages (dated by TCRdb to the mid-2010s). Study-level background: In model experiments, template switching captured roughly one uniquely barcoded TCR beta cDNA molecule for every two T cells. The study measured age-related changes in TCR beta repertoire diversity using deep sequencing normalized with unique cDNA molecular identifiers. The donors were split into four age groups: young (average roughly 15 years), middle-aged (nearly 40), aged (more than 60) and long-lived (more than 80). Two additional independent replicas of 1 million unique cDNA reads from the same blood draw were analyzed for two donors (one aged 18 to 29 and one aged 80 or older). Broader findings and caveats from the paper: Compared with the aged group, more naive CD4+ T cells, fewer expanded clones and increased TCR diversity were shown by the long-lived group, suggesting age selection. Because profiling used bulk unsorted PBMCs, naive and antigen-experienced compartments could not be compared conclusively. Observed TCR beta diversity per million T cells fell roughly linearly with age, and a significant reduction was already apparent by age about 38. Total diversity estimates from one million sequenced T cells were considered lower bounds and underestimates. The CMV infection status of donors was not known, potentially confounding age-related changes in expanded clonotypes. There was a strong correlation between observed TCR beta diversity and the percentage of naive T cells measured by flow cytometry.

The library relied on 5' RACE. Sequencing took place on an Illumina HiSeq 2500. A second PCR of roughly 7 to 12 cycles was performed with a sample-barcoded 5' primer and a J-beta primer mix. A template-switch 5' adaptor carrying 12 random nucleotides introduced a unique molecular identifier onto each TCR beta cDNA molecule. Each sample yielded at least 2.5 million CDR3-containing paired-end reads. First-strand cDNA synthesis was performed from all RNA using the Mint cDNA synthesis kit, with priming by a TRBC-specific oligonucleotide. Following uracil-DNA glycosylase treatment, a first 18-cycle PCR with universal primers M1SS and BC2_uni_R was performed on all cDNA. The published analysis was carried out like this. For normalization, 1 million high-quality reads were randomly selected from each sample, with every read carrying a distinct molecular identifier. Instead of being binned into consensus sequences, reads with shared molecular identifiers were discarded. CDR3 identification, clonotype clustering and error correction used MiTCR with a Q25 quality threshold and the strictest error-elimination algorithm. A nonparametric unseen species model using Euler transformation provided a lower-bound estimate of total TCR beta diversity. TCRdb applied fastp at Q25 and MiXCR to the public reads, then kept only in-frame beta chains. Each record represents a unique CDR3 protein, reported with the most common genes and DNA among its rows. The V and J calls and clone size come from TCRdb's table, not from the authors' own analysis. The sample includes approximately 780,000 distinct CDR3 sequences, with about a quarter observed a single time. In total, the top ten clones hold approximately 2.9% of the sample.

Donors were a few dozen systemically healthy Caucasian individuals from Russia aged about 6 to 100 years. Roughly 9 milliliters of peripheral blood were drawn from each donor into EDTA-treated Vacutainer tubes. Ficoll-Paque density-gradient centrifugation was used to isolate PBMCs, with at least 7 million per sample. Total RNA, at least 6 micrograms per sample, was extracted from PBMCs with Trizol reagent. The percentages of naive CD45RAhigh/CD27high T cells were determined by flow cytometry on a PBMC aliquot from every donor. A word on this clonotype: Its antigen is not yet known. The input lacks base qualities; no much larger clone sits a single base away.

The CDR3 goes from the cysteine to the phenylalanine over 16 residues. The sequence is cut down to CDR3 DNA, 48 bases in frame from base 1. At the junction V is shortened by 4 bases and J by 1 base; bases outside the gene matches: 6. The germline V gene encodes CDR1 SGHRS and CDR2 YFSETQ. These data were also filed under a second study, of T cells of mothers and their children. According to the second study: Nine systemically healthy Caucasian individuals, comprising three mothers and their six children, were included as donors. cDNA synthesis used all of the extracted RNA, with roughly 1.5 ug of RNA in each 15 ul reaction. Sample barcodes and 2-4 random nucleotides were added via the M1S primer in the second PCR. Over 8 million TCR beta CDR3 reads came from each mother, compared with about 3 million reads from each child. Thymic selection shapes the output of TCR recombination in a similar way in related and unrelated pairs, and inherited differences have a minor effect. Normalized repertoire overlap in related mother-child pairs was always slightly higher than in unrelated mother-child pairs, but the difference was never significant. No persistent microchimeric T cell clones were detected, at a sensitivity of approximately 100 clones per million clonotypes. The study used deep NGS to compare TCR beta repertoires of mothers and children, seeking features distinguishing related mother-child pairs from unrelated individuals. The mean age was 40 +/- 4 years for the mothers and roughly 11 +/- 4 years for the children. After adapter ligation with NEBNext reagents, the libraries were sequenced on Illumina HiSeq 2000 with 100+100 nt paired-end reads. Mother and child libraries were prepared a month apart and sequenced in separate runs to prevent cross-contamination. Each donor had between about 450,000 and 2,300,000 distinct TCR beta clonotypes identified. Naive TCR beta clonotypes were estimated from low-frequency clonotypes matched to each donor's FACS-determined naive share, without sorting.

Sequencing was carried out using blood. This sequence uses TRBV5-1 and TRBJ2-3; 10 of the junction bases match TRBD1. The sequence came from a boy aged 10-17 years in good health. This receptor carries the CDR3 CASSIGGTGGTDTQYF. The bases are TGCGCCAGCAGCATCGGAGGGACAGGGGGCACAGATACGCAGTATTTT.